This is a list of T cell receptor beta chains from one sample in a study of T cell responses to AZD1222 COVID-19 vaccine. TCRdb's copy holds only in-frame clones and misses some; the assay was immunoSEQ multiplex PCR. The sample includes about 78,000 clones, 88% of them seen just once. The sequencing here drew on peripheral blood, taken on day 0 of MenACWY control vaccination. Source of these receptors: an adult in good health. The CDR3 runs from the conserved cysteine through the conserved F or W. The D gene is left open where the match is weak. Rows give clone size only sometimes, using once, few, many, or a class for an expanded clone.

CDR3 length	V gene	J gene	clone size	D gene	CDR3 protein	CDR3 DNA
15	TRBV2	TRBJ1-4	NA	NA	CASTLEDATNEKLFF	TGTGCCAGCACTTTGGAAGATGCAACTAATGAAAAACTGTTTTTT
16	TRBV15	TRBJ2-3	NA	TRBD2	CATSSIAGGLEDTQYF	TGTGCCACCAGCAGCATAGCGGGGGGTCTCGAAGATACGCAGTATTTT
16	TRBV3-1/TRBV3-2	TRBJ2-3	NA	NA	CASSQEGAVLTDTQYF	TGTGCCAGCAGCCAAGAGGGAGCGGTGCTCACAGATACGCAGTATTTT
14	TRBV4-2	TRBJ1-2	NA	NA	CASSPGLEAWGYTF	TGTGCCAGCAGCCCGGGACTCGAGGCCTGGGGCTACACCTTC
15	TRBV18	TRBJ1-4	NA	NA	CASSPLRGFPEKLFF	TGTGCCAGCTCACCGTTAAGGGGTTTCCCCGAAAAACTGTTTTTT
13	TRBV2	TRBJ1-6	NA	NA	CASSDRVGSPLHF	TGTGCCAGCAGTGACAGGGTGGGCTCACCCCTCCACTTT
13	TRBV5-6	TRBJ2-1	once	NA	CASSYPARNEQFF	TGTGCCAGCAGCTACCCAGCTAGAAATGAGCAGTTCTTC
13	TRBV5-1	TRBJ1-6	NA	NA	CASSLKTDSPLHF	TGCGCCAGCAGCTTGAAGACAGATTCACCCCTCCACTTT
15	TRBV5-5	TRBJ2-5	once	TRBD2	CASSSIAGGQYDQYF	TGTGCCAGCAGCTCCATAGCGGGGGGCCAGTATGACCAGTACTTC
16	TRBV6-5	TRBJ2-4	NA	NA	CASSYSAAVAKNIQYF	TGTGCCAGCAGTTACTCGGCTGCGGTAGCCAAAAACATTCAGTACTTC
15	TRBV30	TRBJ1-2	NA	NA	CACLPERGNGGGYTF	TGTGCCTGCCTACCCGAGAGGGGAAATGGGGGTGGCTACACCTTC
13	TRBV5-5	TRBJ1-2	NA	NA	CASSLGEIYGYTF	TGTGCCAGCAGCCTAGGGGAGATCTATGGCTACACCTTC
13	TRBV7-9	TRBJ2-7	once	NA	CASQAAPKDEQYF	TGTGCCAGCCAAGCGGCGCCAAAGGACGAGCAGTACTTC